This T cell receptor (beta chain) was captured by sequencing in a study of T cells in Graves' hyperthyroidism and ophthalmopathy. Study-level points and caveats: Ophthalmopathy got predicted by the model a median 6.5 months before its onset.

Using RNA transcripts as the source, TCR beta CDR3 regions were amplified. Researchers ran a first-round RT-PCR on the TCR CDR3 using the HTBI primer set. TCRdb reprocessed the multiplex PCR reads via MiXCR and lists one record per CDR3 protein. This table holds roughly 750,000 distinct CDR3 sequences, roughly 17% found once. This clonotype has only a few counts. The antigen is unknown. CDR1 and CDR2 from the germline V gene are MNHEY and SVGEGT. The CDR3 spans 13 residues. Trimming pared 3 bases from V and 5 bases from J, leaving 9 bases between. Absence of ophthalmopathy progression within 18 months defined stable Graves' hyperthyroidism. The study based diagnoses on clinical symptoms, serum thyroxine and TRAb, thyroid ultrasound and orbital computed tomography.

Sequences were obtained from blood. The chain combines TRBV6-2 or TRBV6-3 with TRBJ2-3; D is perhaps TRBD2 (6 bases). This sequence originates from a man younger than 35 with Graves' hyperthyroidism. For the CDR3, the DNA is TGTGCCAGCAGTTATGCGGGAAGAGATACGCAGTATTTT. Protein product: CASSYAGRDTQYF.